Listed here are 27 T cell receptor beta chains from one sample, sequenced in a study of blood T cells in healthy people across ages. A sample-barcoded 5' primer and a J-beta primer mix were used in a second PCR of roughly 7 to 11 cycles. TCRdb reanalysed the 5' RACE reads using MiXCR and keeps one entry per CDR3 protein. This sample has 550,000 to 650,000 distinct CDR3 sequences, with roughly a quarter found just once. These same records also appear under a second study, on T cells of mothers and their children.

The sequenced sample was blood. The receptors here all came from a boy under 10 years old in good health.

The CDR3: CAWTGAQETQYF. The CDR3 region has the DNA TGTGCCTGGACCGGGGCCCAAGAGACCCAGTACTTC. This chain uses TRBV30 with TRBJ2-5, with D possibly called TRBD1 or TRBD2 (5 bases each). This CDR3 spans 12 amino acids. The germline V and J ends were trimmed by 4 bases and 1 base, with 7 bases remaining between them. The germline gives CDR1 GTSNPN, CDR2 SVGIG (reference sequence).

This clonotype was counted between two and nine times. The CDR3 is CASSYPPREQFF. The CDR3 region has the DNA TGTGCCAGCAGTTACCCCCCCCGGGAGCAGTTCTTC. J is TRBJ2-1 and V is TRBV6-2 or TRBV6-3; the D is unclear. Per the germline V gene, CDR1 is MNHEY and CDR2 is SVGEGT. The CDR3 runs 12 residues. The ends were cut back, 2 bases at V and 10 bases at J, with 9 bases in the middle.

This clonotype was seen only a few times. The V gene is TRBV7-9, the J gene TRBJ2-5; 9 nucleotides align to TRBD1. Germline values: CDR1 SEHNR, CDR2 FQNEAQ (reference sequence). The J segment lost 5 bases and the V segment lost 2 bases, leaving 6 bases of the junction unmatched. The length of the CDR3 is 15 residues. The CDR3 loop reads CASSLSGTGLETQYF. The CDR3 nucleotides are TGTGCCAGCAGCTTATCGGGGACAGGGCTCGAGACCCAGTACTTC. The variable domain in full, completed from reference TRBV7-9 and TRBJ2-5, reads DTGVSQNPRHKITKRGQNVTFRCDPISEHNRLYWYRQTLGQGPEFLTYFQNEAQLEKSRLLSDRFSAERPKGSFSTLEIQRTEQGDSAMYLCASSLSGTGLETQYFGPGTRLLVL.

The rearrangement links TRBV20-1 to TRBJ2-7; D is perhaps TRBD2 (6 bases). The CDR3 extends over 13 amino acids. Trimming cost V 1 base and J 4 bases, with 11 bases left between them. The V gene's germline CDR1 is DFQATT and CDR2 SNEGSKA (reference sequence). This CDR3 reads CSARGAGRYEQYF. The CDR3 region has the DNA TGCAGTGCTAGAGGGGCGGGAAGGTACGAGCAGTACTTC.

The chain has TRBV29-1 and TRBJ2-5, with 11 bases that match TRBD2. With V trimmed by 6 bases and J by 4 bases, 10 bases remained unmatched. Germline loops: CDR1 SQVTM, CDR2 ANQGSEA. The CDR3 length is 15 residues. The CDR3 region is CSVNPLAGVGETQYF. DNA for the CDR3: TGCAGCGTGAACCCACTAGCGGGAGTGGGAGAGACCCAGTACTTC.

A few counts support this clonotype. A read error may be the cause here, since a much bigger clone is one base away. J is TRBJ2-2 and V is TRBV27; D remains ambiguous. Germline V gene data show CDR1 as MNHEY and CDR2 as SMNVEV (reference sequence). CDR3 length: 14 residues. V dropped 8 bases and J dropped 5 bases, with 15 bases sitting between them. The CDR3 DNA sequence: TGTGCCAGCCGTGGAGAGGCAGGTACCGGGGAGCTGTTTTTT. Amino acids: CASRGEAGTGELFF.

This clonotype was detected only a few times. This chain connects TRBV9 to TRBJ2-3; possible D gene TRBD1, 5 bases. The V and J ends lost 3 bases and 6 bases respectively, with 14 bases between them. CDR1 SGDLS and CDR2 YYNGEE come from the germline V gene. The CDR3 sequence is 14 residues long. The CDR3 reads CASSAVQGTDTQYF. In DNA, the CDR3 is TGTGCCAGCAGCGCAGTCCAGGGTACCGATACGCAGTATTTT.

The table lists this clonotype with a few counts. The chain recombines TRBV9 with TRBJ2-1; 10 nucleotides agree with TRBD1. This CDR3 region has 14 residues. Germline assignment: CDR1 SGDLS and CDR2 YYNGEE. The junction had 1 base not matched to a gene; V was cut back by 0 bases and J by 7 bases. For the CDR3, the DNA is TGTGCCAGCAGCGTAGAGGGACAGGGGAATGAGCAGTTCTTC. Translating it yields CASSVEGQGNEQFF.

This clonotype was seen only a few times. This chain links TRBV7-8 with TRBJ2-7; D is uncertain. V was trimmed by 1 base and J by 0 bases, leaving 7 bases between them. From germline, CDR1 is SGHVS and CDR2 FQNEAQ. CDR3 length equals 14 residues. CDR3 sequence reads: CASSLDEASYEQYF. The CDR3 region has the DNA TGTGCCAGCAGCTTAGACGAAGCCTCCTACGAGCAGTACTTC.

The J gene is TRBJ1-1, the V gene TRBV7-9; no clear D. V was cut by 5 bases and J by 1 base, with 11 bases left in between. Germline CDR1 reads SEHNR; CDR2 reads FQNEAQ (reference sequence). The CDR3 spans 14 residues. DNA for the CDR3: TGTGCCAGCAGCCCAATAGTGGGGAACACTGAAGCTTTCTTT. Its protein is CASSPIVGNTEAFF.

The genes are TRBV3-1 and TRBJ2-7; 9 bases match TRBD1. The junction had 3 bases not matched to a gene; V was cut back by 3 bases and J by 6 bases. CDR1 LGHDT and CDR2 YNNKEL come from the germline V gene (reference sequence). CDR3 length: 13 residues. CDR3 bases: TGTGCCAGCAGCCAGGAGGGACAGGGCGAGCAGTACTTC. Translation gives CASSQEGQGEQYF.

This clonotype was counted between two and nine times. The chain employs TRBV7-8 and TRBJ1-2; D call uncertain. The germline V and J ends were trimmed by 1 base and 4 bases, with 7 bases remaining between them. Germline V CDR1 and CDR2: SGHVS, FQNEAQ. The CDR3 extends over 13 amino acids. CDR3 sequence (DNA): TGTGCCAGCAGCTTAGGGCCTGGCTATGGCTACACCTTC. The encoded protein is CASSLGPGYGYTF.

J is TRBJ2-4 and V is TRBV12-3 or TRBV12-4; D could derive from TRBD1 or TRBD2 (5 bases each). Trimming removed 6 bases from V and 5 bases from J, with 11 bases in between. CDR3 length: 13 amino acids. The CDR3 DNA is TGTGCCAGCAGAGCCGGGACGGAAAACATTCAGTACTTC. This codes for CASRAGTENIQYF.

The chain combines TRBV20-1 with TRBJ1-2; D gene ambiguous. Germline V CDR1 and CDR2: DFQATT, SNEGSKA (reference sequence). The CDR3 covers 13 residues. The V and J ends lost 0 bases and 7 bases respectively, with 12 bases between them. CDR3 sequence reads: CSARDGWGSGYTF. CDR3 in DNA: TGCAGTGCTAGAGATGGGTGGGGAAGTGGCTACACCTTC.

This clonotype has at least ten counts. The rearrangement joins TRBV7-2 to TRBJ2-4; possible D gene TRBD2, 5 bases. The CDR3 sequence is 15 residues long. Between the trimmed V and J ends, which lost 1 base and 7 bases, there was a span of 14 bases. CDR1 is SGHTA, CDR2 FQGNSA, per germline. The CDR3 here is CASSLELGGRNIQYF. DNA of the CDR3: TGTGCCAGCAGCTTAGAACTAGGCGGAAGGAACATTCAGTACTTC. The whole variable domain, filled in from reference TRBV7-2 and TRBJ2-4, reads GAGVSQSPSNKVTEKGKDVELRCDPISGHTALYWYRQSLGQGLEFLIYFQGNSAPDKSGLPSDRFSAERTGGSVSTLTIQRTQQEDSAVYLCASSLELGGRNIQYFGAGTRLSVL.

The rearrangement uses TRBV15 and TRBJ2-3, with D unresolved. Trimming cost V 5 bases and J 1 base, with 13 bases left between them. The CDR3 covers 15 residues. Germline CDR1 reads LNHNV; CDR2 reads YYDKDF (reference sequence). The CDR3 protein is CATSGYLSGTDTQYF. For the CDR3, the DNA is TGTGCCACCAGCGGATACCTGTCAGGCACAGATACGCAGTATTTT.

The chain uses TRBV29-1 and TRBJ2-1; 7 bases are shared with TRBD1. The ends lost 5 bases at V and 2 bases at J; junction bases unmatched: 9. The CDR3 runs to 15 residues. Germline V lookup: CDR1 SQVTM, CDR2 ANQGSEA. The CDR3 DNA is TGCAGCGTTCCCCACAGGGGCTACACCTACAATGAGCAGTTCTTC. This gives the protein CSVPHRGYTYNEQFF.

This clonotype was recorded only once. The chain is built from TRBV20-1 and TRBJ2-3, with D possibly called TRBD1 or TRBD2 (6 bases each). Trimming shortened V by 5 bases and J by 2 bases, and 14 bases separated the two germline ends. Germline V lookup: CDR1 DFQATT, CDR2 SNEGSKA (reference sequence). CDR3 size: 14 residues. CDR3 protein: CSASPRGVTDTQYF. In DNA, the CDR3 is TGCAGTGCTTCACCTAGGGGGGTCACAGATACGCAGTATTTT.

V and J are TRBV9 and TRBJ2-3; unclear D gene. This CDR3 has 13 amino acids. Germline lookup yields CDR1 SGDLS and CDR2 YYNGEE. Trimming shortened V by 3 bases and J by 5 bases, and 10 bases separated the two germline ends. CDR3 residues: CASSEEWLDTQYF. For the CDR3, the DNA is TGTGCCAGCAGCGAGGAGTGGTTAGATACGCAGTATTTT.

This clonotype was recorded many times. The chain employs TRBV5-4 and TRBJ2-5; D not certain. This CDR3 has 12 amino acids. CDR1 and CDR2 (germline): SGHNT, YYREEE (reference sequence). V shed 2 bases and J shed 9 bases, with 11 bases lying between them. This CDR3 is CASSLPKRAQYF. The CDR3 coding sequence is TGTGCCAGCAGCTTACCCAAGAGAGCCCAGTACTTC. Based on the CDR3 plus reference TRBV5-4 and TRBJ2-5, the full variable domain is ETGVTQSPTHLIKTRGQQVTLRCSSQSGHNTVSWYQQALGQGPQFIFQYYREEENGRGNFPPRFSGLQFPNYSSELNVNALELDDSALYLCASSLPKRAQYFGPGTRLLVL.

This clonotype appeared a few times. The chain has TRBV5-4 and TRBJ2-5; D is perhaps TRBD1 or TRBD2 (5 bases each). The CDR3 runs to 15 residues. V lost 0 bases, J lost 1 base, and 10 bases lay in between. The V gene's germline CDR1 is SGHNT and CDR2 YYREEE (reference sequence). CDR3 coding DNA: TGTGCCAGCAGCTTGGTTGGGGACGGCCAAGAGACCCAGTACTTC. Its protein product is CASSLVGDGQETQYF.

V usage is TRBV27 and J usage is TRBJ1-2, with 10 nucleotides matching TRBD1. The CDR3 totals 14 residues. Germline CDR1 is MNHEY and CDR2 is SMNVEV (reference sequence). Trimming cost V 5 bases and J 5 bases; bases outside gene matches: 5. CDR3 region: CASSAGQGRYGYTF. The CDR3 coding sequence is TGTGCCAGCAGTGCGGGACAGGGGAGGTATGGCTACACCTTC.

There are a few counts of this clonotype. The chain couples TRBV25-1 to TRBJ2-2; 7 nucleotides match TRBD1. The ends lost 1 base at V and 8 bases at J; junction bases unmatched: 1. The CDR3 extends over 13 amino acids. Germline CDR1 reads MGHDK; CDR2 reads SYGVNS. The CDR3 DNA is TGTGCCAGCAGTGAATGGGGACAGGGGGAGCTGTTTTTT. This gives the protein CASSEWGQGELFF. Variable domain in full (rest from reference TRBV25-1 and TRBJ2-2): EADIYQTPRYLVIGTGKKITLECSQTMGHDKMYWYQQDPGMELHLIHYSYGVNSTEKGDLSSESTVSRIRTEHFPLTLESARPSHTSQYLCASSEWGQGELFFGEGSRLTVL.

CDR3 DNA sequence: TGTGCCAGCAGTAAAACCCGGACTAGCGGGGCCCAAGAGACCCAGTACTTC. It encodes CASSKTRTSGAQETQYF. The chain couples TRBV27 to TRBJ2-5; 12 bases align to TRBD2. CDR1 and CDR2 from the germline V gene are MNHEY and SMNVEV (reference sequence). This CDR3 region has 17 residues. V was clipped by 5 bases and J by 1 base; unmatched bases: 8.

This sequence joins TRBV6-1 and TRBJ1-2; 8 bases agree with TRBD1. Germline assignment: CDR1 MNHNS and CDR2 SASEGT. The V segment lost 1 base and the J segment 4 bases; nucleotides outside the gene matches: 5. This CDR3 is 15 amino acids long. The CDR3 sequence is CASSEEDRAAYGYTF. In DNA, the CDR3 is TGTGCCAGCAGTGAAGAGGACAGGGCAGCCTATGGCTACACCTTC.

V is TRBV10-3 and J is TRBJ2-7; weak D call: TRBD1 (5 bases). V lost 2 bases, J lost 5 bases, and 13 bases lay in between. The germline CDR1 and CDR2 sequences are ENHRY and SYGVKD. The length of the CDR3 is 14 residues. The CDR3: CAISETIRGDEQYF. The CDR3 region has the DNA TGTGCCATCAGTGAGACCATTAGGGGCGACGAGCAGTACTTC.

This clonotype has more than one count but fewer than ten. The J gene is TRBJ2-7, the V gene TRBV6-1, with TRBD1 matching 7 bases. Germline V CDR1 and CDR2: MNHNS, SASEGT. The length of the CDR3 is 13 residues. Trimming took 4 bases from V and 6 from J; bases not matched to a gene: 6. CDR3 residues: CASSGGGQAEQYF. The CDR3 coding sequence is TGTGCCAGCAGTGGAGGGGGCCAAGCCGAGCAGTACTTC.